The T cell receptor (beta chain) described here comes from a study of T cell responses to AZD1222 COVID-19 vaccine (dated by TCRdb to the early 2020s). At the level of the whole study: AZD1222 recipients given second doses at about 4 weeks or at about 12 weeks were pooled, since spike-specific TCR depth and breadth were not found to differ between the two schedules. TCR sequencing covered about 230 trial participants: some 210 given two doses of AZD1222 and some 25 given two doses of MenACWY control vaccine. Trial participants were enrolled by age into 18-55, 56-69 and 70-plus year subgroups, with roughly 160, 29 and 62 TCR-sequenced participants respectively.

The time point label, read with the paper, signifies: baseline before first vaccination. Vaccinee samples were obtained from the UK trials COV001 and COV002, which included a single-blind randomized controlled phase 2/3 trial of AZD1222 (ChAdOx1 nCoV-19) in healthy adults. Trial participant PBMC samples were collected at day 0 and day 28 after the second dose for TCRbeta chain sequencing. The CDR3 spans 15 residues, from the cysteine through the phenylalanine. The read is trimmed to its CDR3 DNA, 45 bases read in frame from base 1. Looking up the germline V gene yields CDR1 SGDLS and CDR2 YYNGEE. The junction carries 11 bases between V and J, which are trimmed by 0 bases and 4 bases respectively. What the work shows at the level of the full study, not this receptor alone: In the small 56-69-year group, the increase in depth fell short of significance, most likely because of low power. Conclusions about previously exposed vaccinees are limited, since just six AZD1222 recipients were seropositive for SARS-CoV-2 at baseline. CD4 TCRs associated with the vaccine covered the entire spike protein, and the dominant responses were in regions 160-218 and 743-854. No day 14 peak-response samples were available, so repertoires were characterized only after the peak T cell response. Most participants were white British and females outnumbered males, and the authors suggested that clonal diversity may have been underestimated. Nearly half of unique spike-specific TCRs reportedly recognized epitopes outside regions mutated in the B.1.351 and B.1.1.7 variants. A significant rise in spike-specific TCR breadth and depth was observed after two AZD1222 doses relative to day 0 and relative to MenACWY recipients.

About this clone: It lacks a known antigen. Base qualities are not at hand, and no much larger clone is one base apart.

The CDR3 regions of human TCRbeta chains were analyzed by immunosequencing. The authors' pipeline ran thus. Repertoire TCRs were matched against a reference library of SARS-CoV-2-specific TCRs generated with the MIRA antigen-specificity platform. Breadth was defined as the fraction of unique TCRs that were SARS-CoV-2-associated, and depth was defined as the fraction of total T cells that were SARS-CoV-2-associated. Using the MIRA data, every spike-specific TCR was mapped to the spike region that the TCR reacted to and assigned to either a CD4 or a CD8 class. Log10-transformed breadth and depth values were compared by one-way ANOVA with Sidak's multiple comparisons tests. TCRdb stores this immuneACCESS table with in-frame sequences only. Part of the clones is absent; in the studies checked, under half of the shortfall reflects unresolved V genes, and no reason is known for the rest. Clonal size and the V and J genes are those of that table, whereas D and trimming came from the DNA. This sample holds 100,000 to 120,000 clones; approximately 90% were observed only once. In total, the top ten clones hold 2% to 3% of the sample.

The chain was built from TRBV9 and TRBJ1-3; a confident D gene designation cannot be given. The material sequenced was peripheral blood, taken on day 0 of AZD1222 vaccination. The sequence derives from an adult in good health. In nucleotides, the sequence is TGTGCCAGCAGCGTAGATAGGCGGCAGGGAAACACCATATATTTT. It is translated as CASSVDRRQGNTIYF.